This TCR beta chain was documented in a study of early T cells in non-severe SARS-CoV-2 infection. Whole-study context: The study sequenced bulk RNA from unsorted whole blood, with chains unpaired.

Findings and limits, study-wide: Missing private and CD4 specificities, VDJdb matching favored anti-spike CD8 responses.

This clonotype was recorded many times. Its specificity is unknown. Molecules of cDNA were individually given unique molecular identifiers that were attached to them. A single record per CDR3 protein comes from TCRdb applying MiXCR to the 5' RACE reads. The profile shows 30,000 to 45,000 distinct CDR3 sequences, around 4% of them singletons. The V segment lost 6 bases and the J segment 6 bases; nucleotides outside the gene matches: 11. The CDR3 consists of 16 residues. Germline assignment: CDR1 MDHEN and CDR2 SYDVKM. Sequencing was performed on whole blood. The chain carries TRBV28 and TRBJ1-5; 10 nucleotides align to TRBD1. The sequence came from an adult who was a healthcare worker with PCR-confirmed SARS-CoV-2 infection or an uninfected control (not recorded which). The CDR3 region is CASRLAGTGEGQPQHF. CDR3 sequence (DNA): TGTGCCAGCAGACTTGCCGGGACAGGGGAGGGTCAGCCCCAGCATTTT.